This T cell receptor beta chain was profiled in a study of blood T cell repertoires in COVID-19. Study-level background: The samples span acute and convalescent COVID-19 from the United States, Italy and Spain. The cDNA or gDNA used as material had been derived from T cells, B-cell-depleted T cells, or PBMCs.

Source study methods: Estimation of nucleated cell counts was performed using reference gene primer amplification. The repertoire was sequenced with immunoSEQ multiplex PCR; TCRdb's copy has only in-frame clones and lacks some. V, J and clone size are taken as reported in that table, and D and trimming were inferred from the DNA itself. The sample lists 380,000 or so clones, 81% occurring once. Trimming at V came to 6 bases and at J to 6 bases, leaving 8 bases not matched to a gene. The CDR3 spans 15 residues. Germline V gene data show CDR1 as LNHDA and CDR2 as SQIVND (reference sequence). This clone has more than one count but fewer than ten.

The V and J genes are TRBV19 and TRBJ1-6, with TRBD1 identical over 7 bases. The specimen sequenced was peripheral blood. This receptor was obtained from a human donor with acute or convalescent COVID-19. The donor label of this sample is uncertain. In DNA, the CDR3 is TGTGCCAGTAGCAATCACAGGGGTCGTAATTCACCCCTCCACTTT. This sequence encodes CASSNHRGRNSPLHF. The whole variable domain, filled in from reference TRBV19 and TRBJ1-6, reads DGGITQSPKYLFRKEGQNVTLSCEQNLNHDAMYWYRQDPGQGLRLIYYSQIVNDFQKGDIAEGYSVSREKKESFPLTVTSAQKNPTAFYLCASSNHRGRNSPLHFGNGTRLTVT.